These 9 T cell receptor beta chains share one sample of origin, sequenced in a study of PD-1 blockade in classical Hodgkin lymphoma. This sample's time point: cycle 4 day 1 (C4D1), after more than five weeks of nivolumab. Each patient relapsed following autologous stem cell transplantation, and prior brentuximab vedotin exposure differed. Libraries were prepared by immunoSEQ multiplex PCR; TCRdb keeps only in-frame clonotypes and omits some of them. The top ten clones hold approximately 14% of a sample with around 50,000 clones, 90% of them seen once. The source was peripheral blood mononuclear cells (PBMCs), collected before the fourth cycle of nivolumab. The receptors come from a human donor with classical Hodgkin lymphoma.

The chain is built from TRBV18 and TRBJ1-1; 7 bases map to TRBD1. CDR3 length equals 16 residues. Trimming removed 1 base from V and 3 bases from J; junction bases left unmatched: 8. Germline CDR1 reads KGHSH; CDR2 reads LQKENI. The CDR3, as DNA: TGTGCCAGCTCACCACGCGAGACAGGGTACTACACTGAAGCTTTCTTT. It yields the protein CASSPRETGYYTEAFF.

The chain joins TRBV7-8 to TRBJ1-2; no clear D. The CDR3 is 15 amino acids. Germline CDR1 and CDR2: SGHVS and FQNEAQ. Trimming shortened V by 1 base and J by 1 base, and 10 bases separated the two germline ends. The chain's CDR3 is CASSLESRINYGYTF. CDR3 coding DNA: TGTGCCAGCAGCTTAGAATCTCGGATTAACTATGGCTACACCTTC.

CDR3 amino acids: CASSLLGAAHYYNEQFF. For the CDR3, the DNA is TGCGCCAGCAGCTTGTTAGGAGCGGCGCACTACTACAATGAGCAGTTCTTC. The genes are TRBV5-1 and TRBJ2-1; tentative D call: TRBD2 (5 bases). Deletions cut 1 base from V and 3 bases from J, with 17 bases between. CDR1 and CDR2 (germline): SGHRS, YFSETQ. This CDR3 has 17 residues. Together with reference TRBV5-1 and TRBJ2-1, the CDR3 gives the full variable domain: KAGVTQTPRYLIKTRGQQVTLSCSPISGHRSVSWYQQTPGQGLQFLFEYFSETQRNKGNFPGRFSGRQFSNSRSEMNVSTLELGDSALYLCASSLLGAAHYYNEQFFGPGTRLTVL.

The chain couples TRBV6-5 to TRBJ1-5; weak D call: TRBD1 (6 bases). The CDR3 loop spans 14 amino acids. Germline lookup yields CDR1 MNHEY and CDR2 SVGAGI. The germline V and J ends were trimmed by 10 bases and 2 bases, with 15 bases remaining between them. Here the CDR3 DNA reads TGTGCCACCGGGGGGCAGGGTGGCAATCAGCCCCAGCATTTT. Its translation is CATGGQGGNQPQHF.

The chain links TRBV7-9 to TRBJ2-5; 10 nucleotides match TRBD2. The DNA matches TRBJ2-7 better at its end, which makes the J call doubtful. The CDR3 has 19 amino acids. Per the germline V gene, CDR1 is SEHNR and CDR2 is FQNEAQ (reference sequence). The CDR3 DNA is TGTGCCAGCAGCTCACAATCCAGGCTAGCGGGAGACCAGTCCTACGAGCAGTACTTC. Its translation is CASSSQSRLAGDQSYEQYF.

The V call is TRBV5-6, the J call TRBJ2-2, with a possible D match to TRBD2 (6 bases). This CDR3 has 16 amino acids. Germline loops: CDR1 SGHDT, CDR2 YYEEEE. V lost 2 bases to trimming and J lost 4 bases, with 15 bases between them. This CDR3 reads CASSFFTGEFTGELFF. CDR3 nucleotide sequence: TGTGCCAGCAGCTTTTTTACGGGAGAATTCACCGGGGAGCTGTTTTTT.

V usage is TRBV9 and J usage is TRBJ2-7; TRBD2 matches at 8 bases. CDR1 SGDLS and CDR2 YYNGEE come from the germline V gene. The V segment lost 9 bases and the J segment 3 bases; nucleotides outside the gene matches: 20. This CDR3 contains 17 residues. The CDR3 protein is CATSQNDLRLAIYEQYF. CDR3 nucleotide sequence: TGTGCCACCAGTCAAAATGATTTAAGACTAGCGATCTACGAGCAGTACTTC.

This clone was found a few times. The chain combines TRBV27 with TRBJ1-5; the D is unclear. This CDR3 is 13 amino acids long. Trimming removed 6 bases from V and 2 bases from J, with 8 bases in between. CDR1 MNHEY and CDR2 SMNVEV come from the germline V gene (reference sequence). The DNA of the CDR3 is TGTGCCAGCAGCCTGGACGGCAATCAGCCCCAGCATTTT. Residues: CASSLDGNQPQHF.

The V and J genes are TRBV9 and TRBJ2-3, with unresolved D. Germline CDR1 is SGDLS and CDR2 is YYNGEE. The CDR3 is 14 residues long. Trimming removed 3 bases at V and 4 bases at J, with 12 bases between. Here the CDR3 reads CASSADVGSDTQYF. The CDR3 DNA sequence: TGTGCCAGCAGCGCGGATGTTGGGTCAGATACGCAGTATTTT.